This TCR beta chain was obtained from a study of tumor and adjacent non-tumor tissue in lung cancer. This clonotype was found many times. The library came from three nested PCR rounds adapted from ARM-PCR protocols. One entry per CDR3 protein results from TCRdb running MiXCR on the multiplex PCR reads. The sample carries 90,000 to 100,000 distinct CDR3 sequences, about 80% recorded once. The template was RNA from unsorted bulk tissue. The normal lung tissue was taken more than 3 cm from the tumor edge. Between August and November 2014, newly diagnosed, chemotherapy-naive lung cancer patients underwent thoracic surgery in China. This CDR3 has 17 amino acids. Losses at the gene ends were 4 bases for V and 0 bases for J; bases not matched to a gene: 7. Germline V gene sequence: CDR1 LGHNA, CDR2 YNFKEQ.

The V call is TRBV4-2, the J call TRBJ2-7; 12 bases line up with TRBD2. Sequenced material: distant non-tumor lung tissue. The receptor comes from a man in his sixties with small cell lung cancer. The CDR3 here is CASSRGRTSGDSYEQYF. Written as DNA, the CDR3 is TGTGCCAGCAGCCGAGGAAGGACTAGCGGGGACTCCTACGAGCAGTACTTC.